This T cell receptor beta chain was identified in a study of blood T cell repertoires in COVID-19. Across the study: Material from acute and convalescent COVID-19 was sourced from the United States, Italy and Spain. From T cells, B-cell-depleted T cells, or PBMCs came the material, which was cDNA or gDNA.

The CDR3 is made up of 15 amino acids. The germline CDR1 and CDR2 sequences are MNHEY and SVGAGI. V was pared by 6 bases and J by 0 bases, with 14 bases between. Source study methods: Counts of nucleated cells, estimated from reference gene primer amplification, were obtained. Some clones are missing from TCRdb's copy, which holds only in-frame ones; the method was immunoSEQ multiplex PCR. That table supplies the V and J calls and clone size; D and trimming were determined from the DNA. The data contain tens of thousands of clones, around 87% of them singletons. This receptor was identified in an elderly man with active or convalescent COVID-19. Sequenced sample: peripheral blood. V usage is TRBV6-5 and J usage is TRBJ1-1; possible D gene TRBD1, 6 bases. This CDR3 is CASRAPDRLNTEAFF. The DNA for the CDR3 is TGTGCCAGCAGAGCCCCGGACAGACTGAACACTGAAGCTTTCTTT.